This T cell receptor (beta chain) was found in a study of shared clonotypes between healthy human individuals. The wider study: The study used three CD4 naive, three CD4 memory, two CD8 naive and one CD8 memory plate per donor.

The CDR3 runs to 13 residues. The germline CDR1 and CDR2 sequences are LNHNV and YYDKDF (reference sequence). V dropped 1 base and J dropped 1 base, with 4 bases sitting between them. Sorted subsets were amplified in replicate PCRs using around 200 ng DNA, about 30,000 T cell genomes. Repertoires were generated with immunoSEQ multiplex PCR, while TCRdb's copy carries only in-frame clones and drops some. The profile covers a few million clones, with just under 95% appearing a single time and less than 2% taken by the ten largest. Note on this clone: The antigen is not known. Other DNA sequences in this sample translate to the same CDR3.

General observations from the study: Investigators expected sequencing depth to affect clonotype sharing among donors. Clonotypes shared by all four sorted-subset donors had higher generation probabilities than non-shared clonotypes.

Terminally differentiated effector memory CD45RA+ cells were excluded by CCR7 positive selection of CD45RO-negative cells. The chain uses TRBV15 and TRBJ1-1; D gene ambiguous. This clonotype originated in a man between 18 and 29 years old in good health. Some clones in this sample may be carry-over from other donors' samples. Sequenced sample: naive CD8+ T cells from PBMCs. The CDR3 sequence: CATSRGQNTEAFF. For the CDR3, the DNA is TGTGCCACCAGCAGAGGACAGAACACTGAAGCTTTCTTT.